The 10 T cell receptor beta chains below were found in one sample sequenced in a study of T-cell memory formation after mild COVID-19. TCRdb analysed the 5' RACE reads with MiXCR anew, one entry per CDR3 protein. The repertoire holds about 320,000 distinct CDR3 sequences, with over 11% as singletons. The sample consisted of PBMCs or a T cell subset sorted from them (not recorded which). The origin of the receptors is a man aged 18 to 29 who had mild COVID-19 (a few samples of this study predate the infection). Cell type and time point are not known.

This clonotype was counted only a few times. This rearrangement joins TRBV25-1 to TRBJ2-7; D might be TRBD2 (6 bases). Germline V CDR1 and CDR2: MGHDK, SYGVNS. The CDR3 contains 14 residues. V was shortened by 5 bases and J by 3 bases, with 14 bases between the two germline ends. The CDR3 nucleotides read TGTGCCAGCAGTCAGCCCGGGGGATACTACGAGCAGTACTTC. It yields the protein CASSQPGGYYEQYF.

This chain links TRBV6-5 with TRBJ1-1, with D hard to call. The germline CDR1 and CDR2 sequences are MNHEY and SVGAGI. This CDR3 region has 14 residues. V was clipped by 1 base and J by 2 bases, with 8 bases between them. CDR3 DNA sequence: TGTGCCAGCAGTTACTTGCCAGTCAACACTGAAGCTTTCTTT. Translating gives CASSYLPVNTEAFF.

This clonotype was seen more than once but under ten times. The chain has TRBV12-3 or TRBV12-4 and TRBJ2-3; 12 nucleotides agree with TRBD2. V was pared by 6 bases and J by 7 bases, with 2 bases of the junction left unmatched. The CDR3 runs to 13 residues. The CDR3 DNA is TGTGCCAGCAGACTAGCGGGGGGCTATACGCAGTATTTT. Its translation: CASRLAGGYTQYF.

V is TRBV6-5 and J is TRBJ1-2; weak D call: TRBD1 (6 bases). The CDR3 has 14 residues. The germline CDR1 and CDR2 sequences are MNHEY and SVGAGI. V lost 6 bases and J lost 13, with 24 bases in between. The CDR3 here is CASSRDISIPPRTF. CDR3 nucleotides: TGTGCCAGCAGCCGGGACATATCTATCCCCCCTCGCACCTTC.

This chain links TRBV2 with TRBJ2-3; 8 bases match TRBD2. The CDR3 is 12 amino acids. Germline trimming cut 10 bases from V and 5 bases from J; bases unmatched to any gene: 5. From germline, CDR1 is SNHLY and CDR2 FYNNEI. This CDR3 is CATRTSLDTQYF. The CDR3 DNA follows: TGTGCCACCCGGACTAGCTTAGATACGCAGTATTTT.

This clonotype was observed a few times. This chain links TRBV9 with TRBJ2-2; D call uncertain. Trimming cost V 2 bases and J 4 bases, with 6 bases left between them. Per germline, CDR1 SGDLS and CDR2 YYNGEE. The CDR3 covers 13 residues. The CDR3 here is CASSVGSTGELFF. The CDR3 DNA reads as TGTGCCAGCAGCGTGGGCAGCACCGGGGAGCTGTTTTTT.

Concerning this clonotype itself: Given a far larger clone just one base away, this is likely a sequencing read error. The CDR3 DNA reads TGTGCCAGCAGTTCCATCGGGGAGCTGTTTTTT. Translated, it gives CASSSIGELFF. The rearrangement links TRBV11-2 to TRBJ2-2; D gene unclear. The CDR3 is made up of 11 amino acids. V was clipped by 6 bases and J by 7 bases, with 6 bases between them. From germline, CDR1 is SGHAT and CDR2 FQNNGV.

The V call is TRBV29-1, the J call TRBJ2-5, with D perhaps TRBD2 (6 bases). The CDR3 is made up of 12 amino acids. CDR1 and CDR2 from the germline V gene are SQVTM and ANQGSEA. With 7 bases removed from V and 5 bases from J, the gap between germline ends came to 14 bases. This chain's CDR3 is CSGASEEETQYF. CDR3 in DNA: TGCAGCGGGGCTAGCGAGGAGGAGACCCAGTACTTC.

This clonotype came up a few times. This chain links TRBV27 with TRBJ1-1; 7 bases line up with TRBD1. Germline V CDR1 and CDR2: MNHEY, SMNVEV (reference sequence). J gave up 4 bases and V 4 bases, and 9 bases lay outside the gene matches. The CDR3 is 15 residues long. The CDR3 nucleotides are TGTGCCAGCAGTTCCCAGCAGGGGGTTATCACTGAAGCTTTCTTT. It yields the protein CASSSQQGVITEAFF.

This clonotype turned up a few times. The gene calls are TRBV7-9 and TRBJ2-5; 13 positions agree with TRBD2. CDR1 and CDR2 (germline): SEHNR, FQNEAQ (reference sequence). J lost 2 bases, V lost 5 bases, and 11 bases had no gene match. CDR3 length: 18 residues. CDR3 sequence: CASSVPGLAGRLQETQYF. The CDR3 region has the DNA TGTGCCAGCAGCGTACCGGGACTAGCGGGGAGGCTTCAAGAGACCCAGTACTTC. The full variable domain, its missing parts supplied by reference TRBV7-9 and TRBJ2-5, is DTGVSQNPRHKITKRGQNVTFRCDPISEHNRLYWYRQTLGQGPEFLTYFQNEAQLEKSRLLSDRFSAERPKGSFSTLEIQRTEQGDSAMYLCASSVPGLAGRLQETQYFGPGTRLLVL.